These T cell receptor beta chains were read from a single sample in a study of OX40 agonist ivuxolimab in advanced cancers. Data came from immunoSEQ multiplex PCR; TCRdb stores just in-frame clones and leaves some out. The profile covers approximately 84,000 clones, with roughly 82% appearing a single time and around 2.9% taken by the ten largest. The sample was CD4+ or CD8+ T cells sorted from blood, taken in a trial of the OX40 agonist ivuxolimab. Receptors were obtained from an adult with an advanced solid tumor such as melanoma, head and neck, liver or kidney cancer. The CDR3 runs from the conserved cysteine through the conserved F or W. Fields, in order: J gene, V gene, CDR3 length, D gene, clone size, CDR3 DNA, CDR3 protein. A D gene is named only where the DNA matches it firmly. Not every row has a clone size; where given, it reads once, few, many or a size class.

j_gene: TRBJ2-1
v_gene: TRBV7-9
len: 10
d_gene: NA
abundance: NA
CDR3nt: TGTGCCAGCAGCCCCAATGAGCAGTTCTTC
CDR3aa: CASSPNEQFF

j_gene: TRBJ1-2
v_gene: TRBV28
len: 12
d_gene: NA
abundance: NA
CDR3nt: TGTGCCAGCAGAGGGACGGCGGCGGGCTACACCTTC
CDR3aa: CASRGTAAGYTF

j_gene: TRBJ2-2
v_gene: TRBV18
len: 15
d_gene: NA
abundance: NA
CDR3nt: TGTGCCAGCTCACCCGGGCCCGCGAACACCGGGGAGCTGTTTTTT
CDR3aa: CASSPGPANTGELFF

j_gene: TRBJ2-5
v_gene: TRBV7-2
len: 14
d_gene: TRBD2
abundance: once
CDR3nt: TGTGCCAGCCAACCCGGGGGGGATCAAGAGACCCAGTACTTC
CDR3aa: CASQPGGDQETQYF

j_gene: TRBJ2-2
v_gene: TRBV10-3
len: 18
d_gene: TRBD1
abundance: NA
CDR3nt: TGTGCCATCAGTGAGTCGGGCCCGGGACAGGGCAACACCGGGGAGCTGTTTTTT
CDR3aa: CAISESGPGQGNTGELFF

j_gene: TRBJ2-3
v_gene: TRBV28
len: 13
d_gene: NA
abundance: NA
CDR3nt: TGTGCCAGCAGTCGGGACAGCACAGATACGCAGTATTTT
CDR3aa: CASSRDSTDTQYF

j_gene: TRBJ2-5
v_gene: TRBV6-1
len: 15
d_gene: NA
abundance: NA
CDR3nt: TGTGCCAGCATTCGCATGGGGGCTTTCCAAGAGACCCAGTACTTC
CDR3aa: CASIRMGAFQETQYF

j_gene: TRBJ2-5
v_gene: TRBV6-5
len: 15
d_gene: TRBD2
abundance: NA
CDR3nt: TGTGCCAGCAGTCCCCGGGGGGGCCGCCAAGAGACCCAGTACTTC
CDR3aa: CASSPRGGRQETQYF

j_gene: TRBJ2-3
v_gene: TRBV7-6
len: 15
d_gene: TRBD2
abundance: once
CDR3nt: TGTGCCAGCAGCCCAGGCCGGGCGGGGGCAGATACGCAGTATTTT
CDR3aa: CASSPGRAGADTQYF

j_gene: TRBJ1-2
v_gene: TRBV4-3
len: 13
d_gene: NA
abundance: NA
CDR3nt: TGCGCCAGCAGCCAAACAGTGTTCTATGGCTACACCTTC
CDR3aa: CASSQTVFYGYTF

j_gene: TRBJ2-1
v_gene: TRBV28
len: 12
d_gene: NA
abundance: NA
CDR3nt: TGTGCCAGCAGTCTAGCCCCAGCGGAGCAGTTCTTC
CDR3aa: CASSLAPAEQFF

j_gene: TRBJ1-6
v_gene: TRBV30
len: 16
d_gene: TRBD1
abundance: NA
CDR3nt: TGTGCCTGGAGTGTAGCACGAGGGGGCCGGAATTCACCCCTCCACTTT
CDR3aa: CAWSVARGGRNSPLHF

j_gene: TRBJ2-2
v_gene: TRBV4-3
len: 15
d_gene: NA
abundance: NA
CDR3nt: TGCGCCAGCAGCCAAGAAAGGCGGGAAACCGGGGAGCTGTTTTTT
CDR3aa: CASSQERRETGELFF

j_gene: TRBJ1-5
v_gene: TRBV19
len: 16
d_gene: NA
abundance: NA
CDR3nt: TGTGCCAGCCATACAGACAGAGCTCATAGCAATCAGCCCCAGCATTTT
CDR3aa: CASHTDRAHSNQPQHF

j_gene: TRBJ1-1
v_gene: TRBV7-9
len: 14
d_gene: TRBD1
abundance: NA
CDR3nt: TGTGCCAGCCTATCGTCGGTCAGGGGGACTGAAGCTTTCTTT
CDR3aa: CASLSSVRGTEAFF

j_gene: TRBJ1-3
v_gene: TRBV19
len: 15
d_gene: NA
abundance: NA
CDR3nt: TGTGCCAGTAGTATATTCTGGGGGAACGGAAACACCATATATTTT
CDR3aa: CASSIFWGNGNTIYF

j_gene: TRBJ1-2
v_gene: TRBV7-2
len: 17
d_gene: NA
abundance: NA
CDR3nt: TGTGCCAGCAGCTTAGTCGGCGGGCAGCAAACCTTCTATGGCTACACCTTC
CDR3aa: CASSLVGGQQTFYGYTF

j_gene: TRBJ1-5
v_gene: TRBV28
len: 17
d_gene: NA
abundance: NA
CDR3nt: TGTGCCAGCAGCCTTACACAGGAAATCTATAGCAATCAGCCCCAGCATTTT
CDR3aa: CASSLTQEIYSNQPQHF

j_gene: TRBJ2-3
v_gene: TRBV7-9
len: 16
d_gene: NA
abundance: NA
CDR3nt: TGTGCCAGCAGCTTCCGTGGGGGCGGGGGCACAGATACGCAGTATTTT
CDR3aa: CASSFRGGGGTDTQYF

j_gene: TRBJ2-1
v_gene: TRBV6-5
len: 15
d_gene: NA
abundance: NA
CDR3nt: TGTGCCAGCAGTTACTCGTGGGGATCGGACAATGAGCAGTTCTTC
CDR3aa: CASSYSWGSDNEQFF

j_gene: TRBJ1-1
v_gene: TRBV5-1
len: 14
d_gene: NA
abundance: NA
CDR3nt: TGCGCCAGCAGTTCGGCCAGTCTCAACACTGAAGCTTTCTTT
CDR3aa: CASSSASLNTEAFF

j_gene: TRBJ1-2
v_gene: TRBV5-8
len: 11
d_gene: NA
abundance: NA
CDR3nt: TGTGCCAGCAGTATTCCAAGGGGCTACACCTTC
CDR3aa: CASSIPRGYTF

j_gene: TRBJ1-5
v_gene: TRBV19
len: 19
d_gene: TRBD1
abundance: NA
CDR3nt: TGTGCCAGTAGTATTGCTGGGACAGGTACTTCCCGAAGCAATCAGCCCCAGCATTTT
CDR3aa: CASSIAGTGTSRSNQPQHF